A single sample is the source of the 12 T cell receptor beta chains below, sequenced in a study of T cells in Graves' hyperthyroidism and ophthalmopathy. TCR beta CDR3 region amplification was performed from RNA transcripts. An initial round of RT-PCR targeting the TCR CDR3 relied on the HTBI primer set. TCRdb re-called the multiplex PCR reads with MiXCR, one entry per CDR3 protein. The sample holds around 690,000 distinct CDR3 sequences, roughly 17% seen once. Sequencing was carried out using blood. These receptors all stem from a man aged 50 to 60 with Graves' hyperthyroidism.

This clonotype was found many times. The chain links TRBV27 to TRBJ2-3; D gene uncertain. Germline CDR1 MNHEY, CDR2 SMNVEV (reference sequence). The CDR3 consists of 15 residues. The V end was cut by 5 bases, the J end by 3 bases, with 15 bases between. The CDR3 reads CASSPGAASTDTQYF. CDR3 DNA: TGTGCCAGCAGTCCCGGTGCAGCCTCAACAGATACGCAGTATTTT.

This clonotype was counted ten times or more. The chain employs TRBV11-2 and TRBJ2-1, with a tentative D call TRBD2 (5 bases). The CDR3 length is 18 residues. From germline, CDR1 is SGHAT and CDR2 FQNNGV. Trimming pared 1 base from V and 1 base from J, leaving 17 bases between. In DNA form, the CDR3 reads TGTGCCAGCAGCTTAGGGTTAAGACTCGGGGAATCCTACAATGAGCAGTTCTTC. This codes for CASSLGLRLGESYNEQFF.

The V and J genes are TRBV29-1 and TRBJ1-6; possibly TRBD1 for D (6 bases). This CDR3 has 14 residues. The V gene's germline CDR1 is SQVTM and CDR2 ANQGSEA. V lost 8 bases, J lost 7 bases, and 18 bases lay in between. CDR3 loop: CSYRDTVTNSPLHF. In DNA form, the CDR3 reads TGCAGCTACCGGGACACTGTTACAAATTCACCCCTCCACTTT.

This clonotype was detected a few times. V and J are TRBV14 and TRBJ2-1; D is uncertain. The V end was cut by 7 bases, the J end by 0 bases, with 10 bases between. The CDR3 consists of 14 residues. Germline lookup yields CDR1 SGHDN and CDR2 FVKESK. CDR3 sequence reads: CASMPYSSYNEQFF. DNA of the CDR3: TGTGCCAGCATGCCGTACAGCTCCTACAATGAGCAGTTCTTC. The variable domain in full, with the rest retrieved from reference TRBV14 and TRBJ2-1, is EAGVTQFPSHSVIEKGQTVTLRCDPISGHDNLYWYRRVMGKEIKFLLHFVKESKQDESGMPNNRFLAERTGGTYSTLKVQPAELEDSGVYFCASMPYSSYNEQFFGPGTRLTVL.

This chain uses TRBV27 with TRBJ2-7; D ambiguous. Trimming stripped 8 bases from V and 0 bases from J, with 11 bases between. CDR1 is MNHEY and CDR2 is SMNVEV in the germline V gene (reference sequence). The CDR3 covers 13 residues. CDR3 sequence (DNA): TGTGCCAGCTCACCTTCGGCCTCCTACGAGCAGTACTTC. Its translation: CASSPSASYEQYF.

This clonotype was detected only a few times. The genes are TRBV10-3 and TRBJ1-2, with 9 bases aligning to TRBD1. The CDR3 covers 14 residues. From germline, CDR1 is ENHRY and CDR2 SYGVKD. The ends lost 2 bases at V and 6 bases at J; junction bases unmatched: 4. The CDR3: CAISEGGQGHGYTF. The CDR3 DNA reads as TGTGCCATCAGTGAGGGGGGACAGGGTCATGGCTACACCTTC.

This clonotype was counted only a few times. V usage is TRBV6-1 and J usage is TRBJ1-5, with TRBD1 matching over 8 bases. CDR1 and CDR2 (germline): MNHNS, SASEGT. The CDR3 contains 15 residues. Unmatched junction bases numbered 6, after V lost 5 bases and J lost 3 bases. Here the CDR3 DNA reads TGTGCCAGCAGTCTAGGACAGGGCTACAATCAGCCCCAGCATTTT. Its protein product is CASSLGQGYNQPQHF.

In this sample, this clonotype turned up a few times. V usage is TRBV28 and J usage is TRBJ1-2; no firm D call. V was pared by 7 bases and J by 5 bases, with 11 bases between. Looked up from germline, CDR1 is MDHEN and CDR2 is SYDVKM. This CDR3 contains 12 residues. In nucleotides, the CDR3 is TGTGCCAGCACTCCCCGGTCGTATGGCTACACCTTC. It is translated as CASTPRSYGYTF.

Ten or more counts support this clonotype. The chain carries TRBV11-2 and TRBJ2-1; 7 bases are shared with TRBD2. V lost 1 base, J lost 4 bases, and 4 bases stayed unmatched. Germline CDR1 and CDR2: SGHAT and FQNNGV. This CDR3 is built from 15 residues. The chain's CDR3 is CASSLGGSRYNEQFF. In nucleotides, the CDR3 is TGTGCCAGCAGCTTAGGCGGGAGTAGATACAATGAGCAGTTCTTC. Full variable domain (rest looked up from reference TRBV11-2 and TRBJ2-1): EAGVAQSPRYKIIEKRQSVAFWCNPISGHATLYWYQQILGQGPKLLIQFQNNGVVDDSQLPKDRFSAERLKGVDSTLKIQPAKLEDSAVYLCASSLGGSRYNEQFFGPGTRLTVL.

This clonotype appeared many times. This chain uses TRBV12-3 or TRBV12-4 with TRBJ1-2, with TRBD1 matching over 8 bases. The V gene end was trimmed by 10 bases and the J gene end by 8 bases; junction bases not matched to a gene: 9. CDR3 length equals 12 residues. The CDR3 DNA follows: TGTGCCACCCTACAGGGGGGCGGCGGCTACACCTTC. Its translation: CATLQGGGGYTF.

Many counts were recorded for this clonotype. This chain joins TRBV10-3 and TRBJ2-7; the match to TRBD1 covers 7 bases. Germline CDR1 reads ENHRY; CDR2 reads SYGVKD. The CDR3 is 15 amino acids. V trimming: 5 bases; J trimming: 2 bases; junction bases outside the gene matches: 9. DNA for the CDR3: TGTGCCATCAGTCTTACCACAGGGGTCCCCTACGAGCAGTACTTC. It encodes CAISLTTGVPYEQYF.

The gene calls are TRBV5-1 and TRBJ2-4; no clear D gene. V was cut by 2 bases and J by 1 base, with 7 bases left in between. Germline assignment: CDR1 SGHRS and CDR2 YFSETQ. The CDR3 loop spans 14 amino acids. The CDR3 nucleotides are TGCGCCAGCAGCTTCGGCGCGGCCAAAAACATTCAGTACTTC. It encodes CASSFGAAKNIQYF.